This TCR beta chain was recorded in a study of human T cells and chemical hapten exposure. MiXCR, applied by TCRdb to the RACE reads, yields one record per CDR3 protein. The table includes fewer than 85,000 distinct CDR3 sequences, roughly 7.9% detected once. This clonotype has a count of ten or more. The antigen is unknown. Study outcomes and limitations: Once DPC sensitization occurred, TCRs above 1 in 1000 frequency showed no change.

Documented time point: healthy volunteer bleed at 6 weeks. The study extracted total RNA from unfractionated whole blood. Source material: whole blood. This TCR derives from a female donor in good health. Some clones in this sample may be carry-over from other donors' samples.

The CDR3 DNA reads TGTGCCAGCAGCTTGTCAGGAAACATTCAGTACTTC. It encodes CASSLSGNIQYF. This chain joins TRBV5-5 and TRBJ2-4; D ambiguous. The CDR3 covers 12 residues. Per the germline V gene, CDR1 is SGHKS and CDR2 is YYEKEE (reference sequence). V lost 1 base, J lost 6 bases, and 5 bases lay in between.